The clone carrying this TCR beta chain was seen just once. Its antigen is currently unknown. The record originates from a study of blood T cells in healthy people across ages. The CDR3 spans 16 residues. Germline lookup yields CDR1 SQVTM and CDR2 ANQGSEA. With V trimmed by 6 bases and J by 7 bases, 20 bases remained unmatched. A second PCR of 7 to 11 cycles used a sample-barcoded 5' primer and a J-beta primer mix. TCRdb passed the 5' RACE reads through MiXCR, listing each CDR3 protein once. This table has hundreds of thousands of distinct CDR3 sequences, more than 50% appearing once. Study results and caveats: PBMCs went unsorted, and a conclusive naive versus antigen-experienced comparison was therefore prevented. Comparison with aged donors showed that long-lived donors had more naive CD4+ cells and higher diversity.

The origin of this receptor is a man aged 40-55 years in good health. The sample consisted of blood. The chain couples TRBV29-1 to TRBJ2-7, with 8 bases aligning to TRBD1. The CDR3, as DNA: TGCAGCGTCGATAATACACGGGACAGGAAATACAATGAGCAGTACTTC. Protein sequence: CSVDNTRDRKYNEQYF.